The clone carrying this T cell receptor beta chain was seen only a few times. Its antigen is undetermined. This record belongs to a study of T cell repertoires in cytomegalovirus infection. Study-level results: Of the TCR beta families, the public ones yielded a cumulative frequency that identified carriers of CMV plus the relevant HLA.

TCRdb re-analysed the reads in MiXCR, keeping a single row per CDR3 protein. The sample lists 650,000 to 900,000 distinct CDR3 sequences, 25% to 30% seen once, with about an eighth in the top ten. V was clipped by 0 bases and J by 5 bases, with 10 bases between them. The length of the CDR3 is 15 residues. Germline loops: CDR1 SEHNR, CDR2 FQNEAQ (reference sequence). This material consisted of cultured CD8+ T cells from PBMCs, taken from culture after CMV antigen stimulation. This chain connects TRBV7-9 to TRBJ1-4; possibly TRBD1 for D (5 bases). The sequence derives from a human donor in good health (CMV status not recorded). Some clones in this sample may be carry-over from other donors' samples. CDR3 coding DNA: TGTGCCAGCAGCTTAGCAGACAGTAGCAATGAAAAACTGTTTTTT. Protein: CASSLADSSNEKLFF. The full variable domain, completed using reference TRBV7-9 and TRBJ1-4, is DTGVSQNPRHKITKRGQNVTFRCDPISEHNRLYWYRQTLGQGPEFLTYFQNEAQLEKSRLLSDRFSAERPKGSFSTLEIQRTEQGDSAMYLCASSLADSSNEKLFFGSGTQLSVL.